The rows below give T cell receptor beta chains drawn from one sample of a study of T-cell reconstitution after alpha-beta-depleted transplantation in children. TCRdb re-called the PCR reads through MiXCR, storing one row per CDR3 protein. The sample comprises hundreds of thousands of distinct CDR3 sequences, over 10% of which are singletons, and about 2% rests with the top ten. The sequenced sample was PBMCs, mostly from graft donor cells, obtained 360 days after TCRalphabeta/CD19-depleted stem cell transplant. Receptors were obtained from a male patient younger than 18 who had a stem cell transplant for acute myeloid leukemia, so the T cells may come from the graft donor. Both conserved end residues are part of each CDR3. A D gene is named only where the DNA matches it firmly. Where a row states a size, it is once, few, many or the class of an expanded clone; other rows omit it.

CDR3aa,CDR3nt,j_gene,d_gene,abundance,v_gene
CASSTASGRRTDTQYF,TGTGCCAGCTCGACGGCTAGCGGGAGGCGCACAGATACGCAGTATTTT,TRBJ2-3,TRBD2,-,TRBV28
CATLEGSPEAFF,TGTGCCACCCTTGAGGGCAGCCCTGAAGCTTTCTTT,TRBJ1-1,-,few,TRBV28
CASSADGTLNTGELFF,TGCGCCAGCAGCGCCGACGGGACTCTAAACACCGGGGAGCTGTTTTTT,TRBJ2-2,-,many,TRBV4-3
CASSSRGLAGDNEQFF,TGTGCCAGCAGCTCACGGGGCCTAGCGGGAGACAATGAGCAGTTCTTC,TRBJ2-1,TRBD2,few,TRBV7-2
CATSDFYGGPGLAGGDNEQFF,TGTGCCACCAGTGATTTTTATGGGGGACCCGGACTAGCGGGAGGGGACAATGAGCAGTTCTTC,TRBJ2-1,TRBD2,-,TRBV24-1
CATSRGLAGEPTGELFF,TGTGCCACCAGCAGAGGACTAGCGGGAGAACCCACCGGGGAGCTGTTTTTT,TRBJ2-2,TRBD2,few,TRBV15
CASSQDSGRATTQYF,TGTGCCAGCAGCCAAGACAGCGGGAGGGCCACGACCCAGTACTTC,TRBJ2-5,TRBD2,-,TRBV3-1
CASSPRWNTEAFF,TGTGCCAGCAGCCCGCGGTGGAACACTGAAGCTTTCTTT,TRBJ1-1,-,few,TRBV7-9
CASSKGSEQYF,TGTGCCAGCAGTAAAGGATCCGAGCAGTACTTC,TRBJ2-7,-,many,TRBV3-1
CASSPPRLHNEQFF,TGTGCCAGCTCACCACCGCGGCTTCACAATGAGCAGTTCTTC,TRBJ2-1,-,-,TRBV18
CASSSIAGGDTGELFF,TGTGCCAGCAGCTCCATAGCGGGAGGGGACACCGGGGAGCTGTTTTTT,TRBJ2-2,TRBD2,few,TRBV7-3
CASSLSGRANTGELFF,TGTGCCAGCAGTCTTAGCGGGAGGGCCAACACCGGGGAGCTGTTTTTT,TRBJ2-2,TRBD2,few,TRBV7-3
CASSHGIAGKDEQYF,TGTGCCAGCAGTCACGGGATAGCGGGTAAGGACGAGCAGTACTTC,TRBJ2-7,TRBD2,few,TRBV28
CASSIQQGANSPLHF,TGTGCCAGTAGTATCCAACAGGGGGCAAATTCACCCCTCCACTTT,TRBJ1-6,TRBD1,few,TRBV19
CRRGGAYNEQFF,TGCAGGCGGGGGGGCGCCTACAATGAGCAGTTCTTC,TRBJ2-1,TRBD2,few,TRBV20-1
CAWSVDVEAFF,TGTGCCTGGAGTGTCGACGTTGAAGCTTTCTTT,TRBJ1-1,-,-,TRBV30
CASSLYPKVSGRAYYNEQFF,TGTGCCAGCAGTTTATACCCCAAGGTTAGCGGGAGGGCCTATTACAATGAGCAGTTCTTC,TRBJ2-1,TRBD2,few,TRBV27
CSVGGRGIYEQYF,TGCAGCGTTGGTGGACGTGGAATATACGAGCAGTACTTC,TRBJ2-7,-,-,TRBV29-1
CASRRGGHYEQYF,TGTGCCAGCAGAAGGGGGGGACATTACGAGCAGTACTTC,TRBJ2-7,-,-,TRBV6-5
CAISVGHWRDEQYF,TGTGCCATCAGTGTAGGCCATTGGCGGGACGAGCAGTACTTC,TRBJ2-7,-,-,TRBV10-3